This T cell receptor (beta chain) comes out of a study of cytomegalovirus exposure and HLA in healthy donors. PCR employed 60 Vbeta and 13 Jbeta primers. Repertoires were generated with immunoSEQ multiplex PCR, while TCRdb's copy carries only in-frame clones and drops some. The profile shows about 150,000 clones, about 66% of them singletons. This clone has just a few counts. Its matching antigen is unknown. Regarding the study as a whole: Most CMV-associated TCR beta chains were later found to appear HLA-restricted. Altogether, 160 or so TCR beta chains were recorded as cytomegalovirus-associated. High specificity and sensitivity for cytomegalovirus status were reported for the classifier.

The material sequenced was PBMCs. This clonotype originated in a human donor in good health.

The DNA of the CDR3 is TGTGCCAGCAGCTTAGGGGGCACAAACATAGATACGCAGTATTTT. This gives the protein CASSLGGTNIDTQYF. J is TRBJ2-3 and V is TRBV11-3; D might be TRBD1 (5 bases). Trimming shortened V by 1 base and J by 5 bases, and 13 bases separated the two germline ends. Germline lookup yields CDR1 SGHNT and CDR2 YENEEA. The CDR3 is 15 residues long.